This T cell receptor beta chain was recovered during a study of siplizumab effects on memory and regulatory T cells. General observations from the study: Whether the proliferating Tregs (from siplizumab cultures) were suppressive was not confirmed. There appeared to be greater diversity in naive T cells than in memory cells, and naive T cells seemed major contributors to the alloresponse.

The V and J ends lost 2 bases and 3 bases, in that order; junction bases with no gene match: 6. The CDR3 extends over 15 amino acids. Germline CDR1 is SGHTA and CDR2 is FQGNSA. Roughly 99,000 TCR templates were assayed per sample. Repertoires were generated with immunoSEQ multiplex PCR, while TCRdb's copy carries only in-frame clones and drops some. The repertoire consists of some 65,000 clones, with 88% occurring once and the leading ten covering over 1.5%. On this clone: Its antigen is unidentified.

This chain connects TRBV7-2 to TRBJ2-7; 8 bases are a match to TRBD2. The clonotype originates from a human donor in good health. Sequencing used Tregs sorted from blood. The CDR3 spells CASSLTSGSDYEQYF. The CDR3 nucleotides read TGTGCCAGCAGCTTAACCAGCGGGAGCGACTACGAGCAGTACTTC.